This T cell receptor (beta chain) was profiled in a study of cytomegalovirus exposure and HLA in healthy donors. CDR1 is MNHEY and CDR2 is SMNVEV in the germline V gene (reference sequence). V lost 5 bases, J lost 5 bases, and 13 bases lay in between. CDR3 length: 14 residues. Primers for the PCR totalled 60 Vbeta and 13 Jbeta. The assay was immunoSEQ multiplex PCR, and TCRdb's table has in-frame clones only and misses some. The table has 150,000 or so clones, under 80% seen once. Sequencing input: PBMCs. This clonotype originated in a man younger than 35 in good health and CMV-seropositive. This chain connects TRBV27 to TRBJ1-5, with a possible D match to TRBD1 (6 bases). In DNA, the CDR3 is TGTGCCAGCAGTATGATACAGGGCTATCAGCCCCAGCATTTT. Its protein is CASSMIQGYQPQHF.